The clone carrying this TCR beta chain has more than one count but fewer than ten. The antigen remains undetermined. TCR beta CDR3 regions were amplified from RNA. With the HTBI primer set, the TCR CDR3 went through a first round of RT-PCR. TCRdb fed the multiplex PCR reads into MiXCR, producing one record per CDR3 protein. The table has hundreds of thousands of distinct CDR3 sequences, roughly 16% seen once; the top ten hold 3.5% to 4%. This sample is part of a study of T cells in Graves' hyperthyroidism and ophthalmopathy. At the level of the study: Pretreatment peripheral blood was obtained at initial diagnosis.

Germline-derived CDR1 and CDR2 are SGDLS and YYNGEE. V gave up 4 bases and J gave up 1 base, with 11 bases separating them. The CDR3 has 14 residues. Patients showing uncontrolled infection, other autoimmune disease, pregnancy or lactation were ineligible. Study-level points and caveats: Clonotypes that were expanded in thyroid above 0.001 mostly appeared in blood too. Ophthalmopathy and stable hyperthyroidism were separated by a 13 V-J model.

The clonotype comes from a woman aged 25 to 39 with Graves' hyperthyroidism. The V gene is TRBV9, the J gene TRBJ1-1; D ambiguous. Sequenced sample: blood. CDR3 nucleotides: TGTGCCAGCAGCCCCCTCGGCGGGAACACTGAAGCTTTCTTT. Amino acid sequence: CASSPLGGNTEAFF.